The rows below give T cell receptor beta chains drawn from one sample of a study of technical replicates of blood from a handful of donors. The method was immunoSEQ multiplex PCR; TCRdb's version includes in-frame clones alone and lacks a portion of them. The table lists 72,000 or so clones, about 92% of them singletons. Sequenced sample: T cells isolated from PBMCs. These receptors originate from a human donor in good health. CDR3s include the opening cysteine and the closing phenylalanine or tryptophan.

v_call,j_call,cdr3_aa
TRBV5-1,TRBJ1-4,CASSPTGGPEEKLFF
TRBV6-5,TRBJ2-7,CASSPRQGSYEQYF
TRBV6-5,TRBJ1-3,CASSRSLSSGNTIYF
TRBV7-2,TRBJ2-7,CASSLFAGGTYEQYF
TRBV5-1,TRBJ1-1,CASSLGGGNTEAFF
TRBV2,TRBJ1-1,CASSATGVMNTEAFF
TRBV4-2,TRBJ2-7,CASSQATGLSYEQYF
TRBV28,TRBJ2-3,CASTPAGGTDTQYF
TRBV6-1,TRBJ2-5,CASSASGRGETQYF
TRBV30,TRBJ1-1,CAWSLYSDMVPEAFF
TRBV6-6,TRBJ2-2,CASSYYREYGELFF
TRBV10-3,TRBJ1-1,CAISGSRGTEAFF
TRBV19,TRBJ2-6,CASSFLTGTGANVLTF
TRBV19,TRBJ1-3,CASSIGWTGGSGNTIYF
TRBV2,TRBJ2-7,CASRKGQSLEVTYF
TRBV6-1,TRBJ2-7,CASSEAPDSSYEQYF
TRBV9,TRBJ2-7,CASSAGEITGYEQYF
TRBV10-3,TRBJ2-1,CAISAGTSGIYEQFF
TRBV4-3,TRBJ1-2,CASSQSLSQGRNYGYTF
TRBV5-1,TRBJ1-1,CASSLARDMNTEAFF
TRBV4-1,TRBJ1-1,CASSRAQGTNTEAFF
TRBV4-1,TRBJ2-1,CASSQVAGASSYNEQFF
TRBV5-1,TRBJ2-3,CASSLVLGQGTDTQYF
TRBV2,TRBJ2-1,CASDFLAGVSNEQFF
TRBV6-5,TRBJ2-7,CASSYSSRQYF
TRBV18,TRBJ2-7,CASSPGTPEQYF